Each of the 18 T cell receptor beta chains below was sequenced from the same sample in a study of control samples from healthy donors and cancer patients. Sequencing was performed with immunoSEQ multiplex PCR; in TCRdb, only in-frame clones are kept and a portion is missing. The table shows 130,000 or so clones, with around nine tenths occurring only once. Material: PBMCs. All receptors come from a man aged 50 to 60 with head and neck cancer.

Comments on this clone: Other DNA sequences in this specimen translate into the identical CDR3. The chain has TRBV3-1 (or the pseudogene TRBV3-2) and TRBJ2-7; 7 nucleotides agree with TRBD2. This CDR3 is 15 amino acids long. Germline V gives CDR1 LGHDT, CDR2 YNNKEL (reference sequence). Trimming cost V 4 bases and J 4 bases; bases outside gene matches: 10. CDR3 amino acids: CASSPGVAGVYEQYF. In DNA form, the CDR3 reads TGTGCCAGCAGCCCCGGGGTAGCGGGCGTTTACGAGCAGTACTTC.

To note about this clone: Germline and junction disagree at one end, which may indicate a read error. The genes are TRBV7-9 and TRBJ2-1; either TRBD1 or TRBD2 may supply D (5 bases each). Germline CDR1 is SEHNR and CDR2 is FQNEAQ (reference sequence). The CDR3 covers 17 residues. In DNA form, the CDR3 reads TGTGCCAGCAGCCTAGCCAGGGATTGGGACTCCTACAATGAGCAGTTCTTC. It is translated as CASSLARDWDSYNEQFF. The full variable domain, in which reference TRBV7-9 and TRBJ2-1 provide the parts outside the CDR3, is DTGVSQNPRHKITKRGQNVTFRCDPISEHNRLYWYRQTLGQGPEFLTYFQNEAQLEKSRLLSDRFSAERPKGSFSTLEIQRTEQGDSAMYLCASSLARDWDSYNEQFFGPGTRLTVL.

This sequence joins TRBV19 and TRBJ1-6; D possibly corresponds to TRBD1 (5 bases). The V end was cut by 7 bases, the J end by 5 bases, with 9 bases between. The CDR3 length is 13 residues. The germline V gene has CDR1 LNHDA and CDR2 SQIVND (reference sequence). In nucleotides, the CDR3 is TGTGCCAGTACGGGGACGAATAATTCACCCCTCCACTTT. Translated: CASTGTNNSPLHF.

The rearrangement uses TRBV12-2 and TRBJ2-7; TRBD1 was called by the table and not checked on the DNA. TRBV12-2 has pseudogene status. The CDR3 contains 12 residues. CDR3: CASRPKGGEQYF. CDR3 sequence (DNA): TGTGCAAGTCGCCCTAAAGGGGGCGAGCAGTACTTC.

The chain employs TRBV7-2 and TRBJ2-7, with D hard to call. With 3 bases removed from V and 0 bases from J, the gap between germline ends came to 12 bases. This CDR3 contains 15 residues. The germline V gene has CDR1 SGHTA and CDR2 FQGNSA. DNA for the CDR3: TGTGCCAGCAGCTTCGGTGGTGCCAGCTCCTACGAGCAGTACTTC. This sequence encodes CASSFGGASSYEQYF.

J is TRBJ2-7 and V is TRBV5-1; TRBD2 matches at 9 bases. Trimming at V came to 7 bases and at J to 5 bases, leaving 16 bases not matched to a gene. The V gene's germline CDR1 is SGHRS and CDR2 YFSETQ. CDR3 length equals 16 residues. CDR3: CASARGGQGLVDEQYF. In nucleotides, the CDR3 is TGCGCCAGCGCGCGGGGGGGTCAAGGACTAGTAGACGAGCAGTACTTC. The variable domain in full, with the rest retrieved from reference TRBV5-1 and TRBJ2-7, is KAGVTQTPRYLIKTRGQQVTLSCSPISGHRSVSWYQQTPGQGLQFLFEYFSETQRNKGNFPGRFSGRQFSNSRSEMNVSTLELGDSALYLCASARGGQGLVDEQYFGPGTRLTVT.

This chain uses TRBV6-5 with TRBJ2-3; D gene unclear. V lost 4 bases, J lost 10 bases, and 15 bases lay in between. Germline CDR1 and CDR2: MNHEY and SVGAGI. CDR3 size: 13 residues. The CDR3 nucleotides read TGTGCCAGCAGTTCGCCGGGCCGCTCCTCGCAGTATTTT. This gives the protein CASSSPGRSSQYF.

The gene calls are TRBV6-5 and TRBJ2-7; D remains unclear. The V end was cut by 6 bases, the J end by 2 bases, with 14 bases between. Germline V gene data show CDR1 as MNHEY and CDR2 as SVGAGI. The CDR3 consists of 14 residues. The CDR3 coding sequence is TGTGCCAGCAGCGTCAGAAGGGCCCCCTACGAGCAGTACTTC. Translated: CASSVRRAPYEQYF.

This sequence joins TRBV6-4 and TRBJ2-1; D possibly corresponds to TRBD2 (6 bases). V was clipped by 8 bases and J by 7 bases, with 21 bases between them. Germline assignment: CDR1 MRHNA and CDR2 SNTAGT. The CDR3 loop spans 15 amino acids. The CDR3 nucleotides are TGTGCCAGCTCCCCCGTGCAAGCGGGCCCGAATGAGCAGTTCTTC. Protein product: CASSPVQAGPNEQFF.

The chain joins TRBV5-1 to TRBJ2-7; possibly TRBD2 for D (7 bases). Trimming removed 6 bases at V and 6 bases at J, with 25 bases between. Germline assignment: CDR1 SGHRS and CDR2 YFSETQ. CDR3 length equals 16 residues. CDR3 DNA sequence: TGCGCCAGCACCCCGTTAGGGGGGGGCCGGAGGCGCGAGCAGTACTTC. This gives the protein CASTPLGGGRRREQYF.

V gene TRBV7-6 combines with J gene TRBJ2-7, with D perhaps given as TRBD1 or TRBD2 (5 bases each). In germline, CDR1 is SGHVS, CDR2 FNYEAQ. The CDR3 spans 15 residues. V was cut by 5 bases and J by 5 bases, with 19 bases left in between. CDR3 bases: TGTGCCAGCAGCCGTGGGACGCCCGAGGAAAACGAGCAGTACTTC. Translating gives CASSRGTPEENEQYF.

V usage is TRBV6-6 and J usage is TRBJ2-1; D unresolved. Trimming took off 8 bases at V and 5 bases at J, with 13 bases between the two ends. The CDR3 contains 13 residues. Germline V gene sequence: CDR1 MNHNY, CDR2 SVGAGI (reference sequence). This CDR3 reads CASLRQADNEQFF. CDR3 DNA sequence: TGTGCCAGCCTTCGGCAGGCCGACAATGAGCAGTTCTTC.

The chain uses TRBV18 and TRBJ2-5; 9 bases are shared with TRBD2. The CDR3 is 16 amino acids. V lost 0 bases and J lost 5; bases outside the gene matches: 7. CDR1 and CDR2 (germline): KGHSH, LQKENI. DNA for the CDR3: TGTGCCAGCTCACCACCACGAGCGGGGGGCCTGGAGACCCAGTACTTC. This translates into CASSPPRAGGLETQYF.

This clone was detected once. The DNA for the CDR3 is TGTGCCAGCAGCTTGCAACGGTCGGCGCAGTTCTTC. Its translation: CASSLQRSAQFF. The rearrangement joins TRBV5-8 to TRBJ2-1, with D unresolved. The ends were cut back, 1 base at V and 12 bases at J, with 11 bases in the middle. Germline V gene sequence: CDR1 SGHTS, CDR2 YDEGEE. This CDR3 is 12 amino acids long.

This sequence joins TRBV19 and TRBJ2-1; 8 bases align to TRBD1. This CDR3 is built from 14 residues. Germline CDR1 LNHDA, CDR2 SQIVND (reference sequence). V lost 6 bases and J lost 4; bases outside the gene matches: 5. CDR3 residues: CASSRQGRYNEQFF. The CDR3 region has the DNA TGTGCCAGTAGCCGACAGGGGAGATACAATGAGCAGTTCTTC. The full variable domain, in which reference TRBV19 and TRBJ2-1 provide the parts outside the CDR3, is DGGITQSPKYLFRKEGQNVTLSCEQNLNHDAMYWYRQDPGQGLRLIYYSQIVNDFQKGDIAEGYSVSREKKESFPLTVTSAQKNPTAFYLCASSRQGRYNEQFFGPGTRLTVL.

The rearrangement links TRBV7-9 to TRBJ2-5; D ambiguous. The V gene lost 6 bases and the J gene lost 3 bases, with 5 bases spanning the gap. This CDR3 contains 11 residues. Germline V gives CDR1 SEHNR, CDR2 FQNEAQ (reference sequence). Here the CDR3 DNA reads TGTGCCAGCAGAATCGAAGAGACCCAGTACTTC. Translation gives CASRIEETQYF.

V usage is TRBV6-6 and J usage is TRBJ2-7, with 8 bases that match TRBD2. Germline V lookup: CDR1 MNHNY, CDR2 SVGAGI (reference sequence). V shed 5 bases, J shed 5 bases, and the junction held 5 bases outside the gene matches. The CDR3 has 13 amino acids. CDR3 nucleotide sequence: TGTGCCAGCAGTCCCGGGGGGGGCCACGAGCAGTACTTC. As protein: CASSPGGGHEQYF.

The chain uses TRBV10-3 and TRBJ2-3; the match to TRBD1 covers 10 bases. Germline assignment: CDR1 ENHRY and CDR2 SYGVKD. Trimming cost V 4 bases and J 4 bases; bases outside gene matches: 8. The length of the CDR3 is 16 residues. The CDR3 is CAISVRQGAMADTQYF. CDR3 in DNA: TGTGCCATCAGTGTTAGACAGGGGGCAATGGCAGATACGCAGTATTTT.